A single sample is the source of the 29 T cell receptor beta chains below, sequenced in a study of T-cell memory formation after mild COVID-19 listed by TCRdb under 2021. The library was made by 5' RACE. Reads for this sample came from an Illumina NovaSeq 6000. TCRdb cleaned the public reads at Q25 with fastp, built clones with MiXCR and kept in-frame beta chains. Under each unique CDR3 protein, matching rows form one entry showing the most common genes and DNA. The sample table holds 300,000 to 400,000 distinct CDR3 sequences, of which around 13% were seen once. Over 20% of the sample is held by the ten biggest clonotypes. The sample taken for sequencing was PBMCs or a T cell subset sorted from them (not recorded which). The source of these receptors is a man younger than 35 who had mild COVID-19 (a few samples of this study predate the infection). The sample titles of this study are shuffled in the database, so cell type and time point are left out; the donor was told from shared clones.

This clonotype occurred a few times. The CDR3 here is CSVEGSGNEQFF. CDR3 sequence (DNA): TGCAGCGTTGAAGGGTCAGGTAATGAGCAGTTCTTC. The V call is TRBV29-1, the J call TRBJ2-1; D is unresolved. The germline V and J ends were trimmed by 1 base and 7 bases, with 8 bases remaining between them. Germline V gives CDR1 SQVTM, CDR2 ANQGSEA. This CDR3 comprises 12 residues.

The chain has TRBV29-1 and TRBJ1-1, with a tentative D call TRBD1 (5 bases). V was shortened by 7 bases and J by 1 base, with 19 bases between the two germline ends. This CDR3 is built from 15 residues. From germline, CDR1 is SQVTM and CDR2 ANQGSEA. DNA for the CDR3: TGCAGCGCTAACAGGAATTTGGAGCGGAACACTGAAGCTTTCTTT. Translating gives CSANRNLERNTEAFF.

This chain connects TRBV4-2 to TRBJ2-5, with TRBD1 matching over 8 bases. The CDR3 contains 19 residues. Germline-derived CDR1 and CDR2 are LGHNA and YNFKEQ. With V trimmed by 4 bases and J by 7 bases, 23 bases remained unmatched. The CDR3 protein is CASSPGGLGFRGVLRTQYF. CDR3 nucleotides: TGTGCCAGCAGCCCAGGGGGCCTCGGTTTTCGCGGGGTACTTAGGACCCAGTACTTC.

V is TRBV7-2 and J is TRBJ2-1, with D uncertain. Trimming left V 8 bases short and J 15 bases short, with 11 bases between. Germline assignment: CDR1 SGHTA and CDR2 FQGNSA. This CDR3 contains 9 residues. The CDR3, as DNA: TGTGCCAGCCGCTCAGACCCGTTCTTC. It codes for CASRSDPFF. Based on the CDR3 plus reference TRBV7-2 and TRBJ2-1, the full variable domain is GAGVSQSPSNKVTEKGKDVELRCDPISGHTALYWYRQSLGQGLEFLIYFQGNSAPDKSGLPSDRFSAERTGGSVSTLTIQRTQQEDSAVYLCASRSDPFFGPGTRLTVL.

CDR3 loop: CASSLASPGYEQYF. CDR3 sequence (DNA): TGTGCCAGCAGTTTAGCCTCCCCAGGCTACGAGCAGTACTTC. V is TRBV27 and J is TRBJ2-7; D is undetermined. V lost 2 bases and J lost 3, with 11 bases in between. This CDR3 is built from 14 residues. CDR1 is MNHEY, CDR2 SMNVEV, per germline (reference sequence).

The CDR3 loop is CASSEAQGNQPQHF. For the CDR3, the DNA is TGTGCCAGCAGTGAAGCGCAGGGAAATCAGCCCCAGCATTTT. The V and J genes are TRBV2 and TRBJ1-5, with D possibly matching TRBD1 (5 bases). The V end lost 0 bases, the J end lost 4 bases, and 7 bases lay between the germline ends. Germline CDR1 and CDR2: SNHLY and FYNNEI. CDR3 size: 14 residues.

This clonotype showed up just a few times. The chain combines TRBV7-2 with TRBJ2-2, with D unresolved. The CDR3 has 13 amino acids. Trimming took off 0 bases at V and 6 bases at J, with 5 bases between the two ends. Germline CDR1 SGHTA, CDR2 FQGNSA. CDR3 bases: TGTGCCAGCAGCTTAGCGGCCCCCGGGGAGCTGTTTTTT. Translated, it gives CASSLAAPGELFF. Complete variable domain (other parts from reference TRBV7-2 and TRBJ2-2): GAGVSQSPSNKVTEKGKDVELRCDPISGHTALYWYRQSLGQGLEFLIYFQGNSAPDKSGLPSDRFSAERTGGSVSTLTIQRTQQEDSAVYLCASSLAAPGELFFGEGSRLTVL.

This clonotype turned up a few times. The V and J genes are TRBV5-4 and TRBJ1-6, with TRBD1 as a possible D gene (5 bases). Per the germline V gene, CDR1 is SGHNT and CDR2 is YYREEE (reference sequence). V lost 4 bases to trimming and J lost 7 bases, with 21 bases between them. The CDR3 consists of 17 residues. CDR3 coding DNA: TGTGCCAGCAGCCTTACCGGGACGTCCTCGAGGAATTCACCCCTCCACTTT. Its protein is CASSLTGTSSRNSPLHF.

The chain carries TRBV29-1 and TRBJ1-2; TRBD1 might be the D (5 bases). The germline CDR1 and CDR2 sequences are SQVTM and ANQGSEA. The V end was cut by 4 bases, the J end by 1 base, with 13 bases between. The CDR3 totals 14 residues. CDR3 bases: TGCAGCGTTGTTGGGGGGGACTTTAACTATGGCTACACCTTC. Translating gives CSVVGGDFNYGYTF.

This chain connects TRBV19 to TRBJ2-7; a weak D match, TRBD2 (5 bases). Germline CDR1 LNHDA, CDR2 SQIVND (reference sequence). The CDR3 is made up of 13 amino acids. V gave up 0 bases and J gave up 5 bases, with 8 bases separating them. The CDR3 loop reads CASSIDRGDEQYF. The DNA for the CDR3 is TGTGCCAGTAGTATAGATCGGGGAGACGAGCAGTACTTC.

The chain links TRBV21-1 to TRBJ2-2; the DNA was not used to check the table's D call, TRBD1. TRBV21-1 is given as a pseudogene. This CDR3 spans 16 amino acids. CDR3 nucleotides: TGTGCCAGCAGCATCGGGGCTTGTAAGGTTTTGGGGGAGCTGTTTTTT. As protein: CASSIGACKVLGELFF.

This clonotype occurred a few times. The V and J genes are TRBV18 and TRBJ2-5; the D gene could be TRBD1 or TRBD2 (5 bases each). This CDR3 contains 11 residues. V lost 4 bases and J 10 bases, leaving 10 bases between the germline ends. CDR1 and CDR2 from the germline V gene are KGHSH and LQKENI. The CDR3 DNA sequence: TGTGCCAGCTCACACCGGGACCGCCAGTACTTC. As protein: CASSHRDRQYF.

The CDR3 sequence: CAIKGGKEETQYF. The CDR3 DNA reads TGTGCCATCAAGGGGGGGAAAGAAGAGACCCAGTACTTC. The V call is TRBV10-3, the J call TRBJ2-5; possible D gene TRBD2, 7 bases. The CDR3 runs 13 residues. Between the trimmed V and J ends, which lost 7 bases and 3 bases, there was a span of 12 bases. CDR1 and CDR2 from the germline V gene are ENHRY and SYGVKD.

In its sample, this clonotype was seen many times. This chain links TRBV7-2 with TRBJ2-3; 12 nucleotides line up with TRBD2. V gave up 4 bases and J gave up 2 bases; unmatched junction bases: 7. The CDR3 length is 17 residues. Looked up from germline, CDR1 is SGHTA and CDR2 is FQGNSA. DNA for the CDR3: TGTGCCAGCAGCTATCGCGGACTAGCGGGGCACACAGATACGCAGTATTTT. Encoded protein: CASSYRGLAGHTDTQYF.

The chain joins TRBV10-3 to TRBJ1-1, with a possible D match to TRBD1 (6 bases). This CDR3 region has 11 residues. The germline CDR1 and CDR2 sequences are ENHRY and SYGVKD. V lost 2 bases to trimming and J lost 8 bases, with 6 bases between them. The CDR3 region is CAISEGTEAFF. CDR3 coding DNA: TGTGCCATCAGTGAGGGGACAGAAGCTTTCTTT.

CDR3 DNA sequence: TGTGCCAGCAGTCCCTGGACAGATTACAGTGAAGCTTTCTTT. Its translation is CASSPWTDYSEAFF. The chain carries TRBV27 and TRBJ1-1, with D possibly TRBD1 on 6 matching bases. The V and J ends lost 5 bases and 7 bases respectively, with 17 bases between them. Germline V lookup: CDR1 MNHEY, CDR2 SMNVEV (reference sequence). The length of the CDR3 is 14 residues.

This chain joins TRBV15 and TRBJ2-7; D is undetermined. V dropped 0 bases and J dropped 0 bases, with 6 bases sitting between them. The CDR3 consists of 14 residues. Germline CDR1 LNHNV, CDR2 YYDKDF (reference sequence). As DNA, the CDR3 is TGTGCCACCAGCAGAGACTGGAGCTCCTACGAGCAGTACGTC. This gives the protein CATSRDWSSYEQYV.

The chain uses TRBV9 and TRBJ2-7; no definite D call. The CDR3 consists of 14 residues. With 0 bases removed from V and 5 bases from J, the gap between germline ends came to 12 bases. The V gene's germline CDR1 is SGDLS and CDR2 YYNGEE. The CDR3, as DNA: TGTGCCAGCAGCGTAGCTCAGTTGGGAAACGAGCAGTACTTC. Its translation: CASSVAQLGNEQYF. The full variable domain, in which reference TRBV9 and TRBJ2-7 provide the parts outside the CDR3, is DSGVTQTPKHLITATGQRVTLRCSPRSGDLSVYWYQQSLDQGLQFLIQYYNGEERAKGNILERFSAQQFPDLHSELNLSSLELGDSALYFCASSVAQLGNEQYFGPGTRLTVT.

This sequence joins TRBV20-1 and TRBJ2-5, with D uncertain. CDR1 DFQATT and CDR2 SNEGSKA come from the germline V gene (reference sequence). V was clipped by 0 bases and J by 0 bases, with 11 bases between them. The CDR3 covers 15 residues. This chain's CDR3 is CSARDHRANQETQYF. The CDR3 DNA sequence: TGCAGTGCTAGAGATCATCGGGCAAACCAAGAGACCCAGTACTTC.

This clonotype has just a few counts. The gene calls are TRBV11-3 and TRBJ2-6; D remains unclear. V lost 5 bases to trimming and J lost 0 bases, with 5 bases between them. This CDR3 has 14 residues. Germline-derived CDR1 and CDR2 are SGHNT and YENEEA. CDR3: CASSVDSGANVLTF. CDR3 in DNA: TGTGCCAGCAGCGTGGACTCTGGGGCCAACGTCCTGACTTTC.

This clonotype was detected a few times. The V gene is TRBV5-1, the J gene TRBJ2-3; D gene ambiguous. This CDR3 comprises 16 residues. The germline CDR1 and CDR2 sequences are SGHRS and YFSETQ. V lost 3 bases and J lost 0, with 14 bases in between. CDR3 protein: CASSWGRSASTDTQYF. Written as DNA, the CDR3 is TGCGCCAGCAGCTGGGGAAGAAGCGCCAGCACAGATACGCAGTATTTT.

The gene calls are TRBV5-5 and TRBJ2-5, with D perhaps TRBD2 (6 bases). V was pared by 4 bases and J by 5 bases, with 18 bases between. The CDR3 runs 15 residues. The germline V gene encodes CDR1 SGHKS and CDR2 YYEKEE (reference sequence). Written as DNA, the CDR3 is TGTGCCAGCAGCGCGGGGACCGCTTCGCGGGAGACCCAGTACTTC. It is translated as CASSAGTASRETQYF. The full variable domain, its missing parts supplied by reference TRBV5-5 and TRBJ2-5, is DAGVTQSPTHLIKTRGQQVTLRCSPISGHKSVSWYQQVLGQGPQFIFQYYEKEERGRGNFPDRFSARQFPNYSSELNVNALLLGDSALYLCASSAGTASRETQYFGPGTRLLVL.

This clonotype was counted only a few times. This sequence joins TRBV12-3 or TRBV12-4 and TRBJ2-6; maybe TRBD1 (6 bases). Between the trimmed V and J ends, which lost 3 bases and 2 bases, there was a span of 14 bases. This CDR3 contains 17 residues. The CDR3 reads CASSLLAGTTGANVLTF. The CDR3, as DNA: TGTGCCAGCAGTTTGTTGGCAGGGACAACTGGGGCCAACGTCCTGACTTTC.

This clonotype occurred a few times. V usage is TRBV19 and J usage is TRBJ2-7; 7 bases are a match to TRBD2. This CDR3 is built from 14 residues. Germline CDR1 LNHDA, CDR2 SQIVND (reference sequence). Losses at the gene ends were 3 bases for V and 3 bases for J; bases not matched to a gene: 5. CDR3 bases: TGTGCCAGTAGTATGGCGGGGGTTTACTACGAGCAGTACTTC. Protein: CASSMAGVYYEQYF.

The chain links TRBV5-1 to TRBJ1-2, with D possibly TRBD1 on 5 matching bases. Trimming took 4 bases from V and 3 from J, leaving 13 bases between them. The CDR3 contains 14 residues. Germline V CDR1 and CDR2: SGHRS, YFSETQ. CDR3 sequence: CASSPRLQDYGYTF. In nucleotides, the CDR3 is TGCGCCAGCAGCCCAAGGCTACAGGACTATGGCTACACCTTC.

The chain carries TRBV3-1 and TRBJ1-4; no firm D call. Trimming removed 1 base at V and 8 bases at J, with 5 bases between. Germline CDR1 LGHDT, CDR2 YNNKEL (reference sequence). The CDR3 extends over 12 amino acids. The CDR3 here is CASSQAEEKLFF. The CDR3 DNA sequence: TGTGCCAGCAGCCAAGCAGAAGAAAAACTGTTTTTT.

This clonotype has at least ten counts. This chain joins TRBV5-1 and TRBJ2-7, with 7 bases identical to TRBD1. CDR1 and CDR2 from the germline V gene are SGHRS and YFSETQ. CDR3 length: 15 amino acids. The trim removed 7 bases at V and 2 bases at J, leaving 12 bases unmatched. The CDR3 reads CASGYRDSKTYEQYF. CDR3 nucleotide sequence: TGCGCCAGCGGGTACCGGGACAGTAAAACCTACGAGCAGTACTTC.

The chain uses TRBV7-9 and TRBJ1-2; a possible D gene is TRBD1 (5 bases). The CDR3 runs to 13 residues. The V gene lost 1 base and the J gene lost 8 bases, with 11 bases spanning the gap. Per the germline V gene, CDR1 is SEHNR and CDR2 is FQNEAQ (reference sequence). The CDR3 DNA follows: TGTGCCAGCAGCTTAGTAGTTGGGGACGGCTACACCTTC. Amino acid sequence: CASSLVVGDGYTF.

V usage is TRBV12-3 or TRBV12-4 and J usage is TRBJ2-3; TRBD1 might be the D (6 bases). The CDR3 consists of 14 residues. The germline V and J ends were trimmed by 5 bases and 6 bases, with 15 bases remaining between them. The CDR3 here is CASSPKTGPDTQYF. CDR3 nucleotide sequence: TGTGCCAGCAGTCCTAAGACAGGCCCGGATACGCAGTATTTT.